These T cell receptor beta chains were read from a single sample in a study of shared clonotypes between healthy human individuals. Some clones are missing from TCRdb's copy, which holds only in-frame ones; the method was immunoSEQ multiplex PCR. The table records about 1.5 million clones, 95% to 99% of them present only once. The sequenced sample was naive CD4+ T cells sorted from blood. The receptor set was obtained from a young man in good health. Both conserved end residues are part of each CDR3. The D gene is left open where the match is weak. Clone sizes are given selectively: once, few, many, or a class where the clone is expanded.

CDR3nt: TGTGCCAGCAGCAGCACCGGGACAGGGAGTCAGCCCCAGCATTTT
CDR3aa: CASSSTGTGSQPQHF
j_gene: TRBJ1-5
v_gene: TRBV5-6
d_gene: TRBD1
abundance: NA

CDR3nt: TGCAGCGGGGGTGACGGCACAGATACGCAGTATTTT
CDR3aa: CSGGDGTDTQYF
j_gene: TRBJ2-3
v_gene: TRBV29-1
d_gene: NA
abundance: NA

CDR3nt: TGTGCCAGCAGCCAAGATCTTGTCAGAGCGGACGAGCAGTACTTC
CDR3aa: CASSQDLVRADEQYF
j_gene: TRBJ2-7
v_gene: TRBV14
d_gene: NA
abundance: NA

CDR3nt: TGTGCCAGCTCAATCCAGGGACCAACTAATGAAAAACTGTTTTTT
CDR3aa: CASSIQGPTNEKLFF
j_gene: TRBJ1-4
v_gene: TRBV18
d_gene: NA
abundance: NA

CDR3nt: TGCGCCAGCAGTGAGTCAGCGGGACCCAACAACAATGAGCAGTTCTTC
CDR3aa: CASSESAGPNNNEQFF
j_gene: TRBJ2-1
v_gene: TRBV10-1
d_gene: TRBD2
abundance: NA

CDR3nt: TGTGCCAGCAGATCCAGGGGATATGCTGGAAACACCATATATTTT
CDR3aa: CASRSRGYAGNTIYF
j_gene: TRBJ1-3
v_gene: TRBV6-6
d_gene: NA
abundance: NA

CDR3nt: TGTGCCAGCTCACCAACAAGGGTCCACGAGCAGTACTTC
CDR3aa: CASSPTRVHEQYF
j_gene: TRBJ2-7
v_gene: TRBV18
d_gene: NA
abundance: NA

CDR3nt: TGTGCCAGCAGCTCCCGCCCCAGGGCGGGAGATGGCTACACCTTC
CDR3aa: CASSSRPRAGDGYTF
j_gene: TRBJ1-2
v_gene: TRBV7-2
d_gene: NA
abundance: NA

CDR3nt: TGTGCCAGCAGTGATCCAGGGAGGGGCTACAATGAGCAGTTCTTC
CDR3aa: CASSDPGRGYNEQFF
j_gene: TRBJ2-1
v_gene: TRBV2
d_gene: TRBD2
abundance: NA

CDR3nt: TGTGCCAGCTTCGAGGGTTCCGGGGAGCTGTTTTTT
CDR3aa: CASFEGSGELFF
j_gene: TRBJ2-2
v_gene: TRBV28
d_gene: NA
abundance: NA

CDR3nt: TGTGCCAGCAGTCCGACAGTAAACATTCAGTACTTC
CDR3aa: CASSPTVNIQYF
j_gene: TRBJ2-4
v_gene: TRBV28
d_gene: NA
abundance: NA

CDR3nt: TGTGCCAGCAGTGAAGGGACAGGGAGAGGGACCCAGTACTTC
CDR3aa: CASSEGTGRGTQYF
j_gene: TRBJ2-5
v_gene: TRBV2
d_gene: TRBD1
abundance: once

CDR3nt: TGTGCCAGCAGCTCCCGACTAGCGGGATCCTCCCATGAGCAGTTCTTC
CDR3aa: CASSSRLAGSSHEQFF
j_gene: TRBJ2-1
v_gene: TRBV9
d_gene: TRBD2
abundance: NA

CDR3nt: TGTGCCAGCAGCTTACGGGACAGGGACTACAATGAGCAGTTCTTC
CDR3aa: CASSLRDRDYNEQFF
j_gene: TRBJ2-1
v_gene: TRBV7-9
d_gene: TRBD1
abundance: NA

CDR3nt: TGTGCCAGCAGCTTTTCCAGCTTATCAGAGACCCAGTACTTC
CDR3aa: CASSFSSLSETQYF
j_gene: TRBJ2-5
v_gene: TRBV7-9
d_gene: NA
abundance: NA

CDR3nt: TGTGCCAGCAGCTTGGCCGGGACAGGGTACAATGAGCAGTTCTTC
CDR3aa: CASSLAGTGYNEQFF
j_gene: TRBJ2-1
v_gene: TRBV5-4
d_gene: TRBD1
abundance: NA

CDR3nt: TGTGCCACCAGCAGAGGGGACAGGAACACAGATACGCAGTATTTT
CDR3aa: CATSRGDRNTDTQYF
j_gene: TRBJ2-3
v_gene: TRBV15
d_gene: TRBD1
abundance: NA

CDR3nt: TGTGCCAGCTCACCACGGCCCAGCTCCTACGAGCAGTACTTC
CDR3aa: CASSPRPSSYEQYF
j_gene: TRBJ2-7
v_gene: TRBV18
d_gene: NA
abundance: NA

CDR3nt: TGTGCCAGCAGTTCATACTCCTACGGACAGGGAATCGACGAGCAGTACTTC
CDR3aa: CASSSYSYGQGIDEQYF
j_gene: TRBJ2-7
v_gene: TRBV28
d_gene: TRBD1
abundance: NA

CDR3nt: TGTGCCAGCGGACAGGGGGCGAACACTGAAGCTTTCTTT
CDR3aa: CASGQGANTEAFF
j_gene: TRBJ1-1
v_gene: TRBV2
d_gene: TRBD1
abundance: NA

CDR3nt: TGTGCCAGCAGTGAGTATAGGAATAATCAGCCCCAGCATTTT
CDR3aa: CASSEYRNNQPQHF
j_gene: TRBJ1-5
v_gene: TRBV6-1
d_gene: NA
abundance: NA

CDR3nt: TGCAGCGTTGAACCGGACCATGGCTACACCTTC
CDR3aa: CSVEPDHGYTF
j_gene: TRBJ1-2
v_gene: TRBV29-1
d_gene: NA
abundance: NA

CDR3nt: TGTGCCAGCAGCGTTAGCCCAGGACTAGCAGGCGAGACCCAGTACTTC
CDR3aa: CASSVSPGLAGETQYF
j_gene: TRBJ2-5
v_gene: TRBV9
d_gene: TRBD2
abundance: NA

CDR3nt: TGTGCCAGCTCAACCACAGGGGGGGGCGAGCAGTACTTC
CDR3aa: CASSTTGGGEQYF
j_gene: TRBJ2-7
v_gene: TRBV18
d_gene: NA
abundance: NA

CDR3nt: TGTGCCAGCAGCTTAGGGGGACTAGCGGGAACCTACAATGAGCAGTTCTTC
CDR3aa: CASSLGGLAGTYNEQFF
j_gene: TRBJ2-1
v_gene: TRBV7-9
d_gene: TRBD2
abundance: NA

CDR3nt: TGCGCCAGCAACGCGGGCGGCCAAGAGACCCAGTACTTC
CDR3aa: CASNAGGQETQYF
j_gene: TRBJ2-5
v_gene: TRBV5-1
d_gene: NA
abundance: NA

CDR3nt: TGTGCCAGCAGGAGGGGACCAAGCTCCTACGAGCAGTACTTC
CDR3aa: CASRRGPSSYEQYF
j_gene: TRBJ2-7
v_gene: TRBV28
d_gene: NA
abundance: NA

CDR3nt: TGTGCCAGCAGCGCCACAAATAGCAATCAGCCCCAGCATTTT
CDR3aa: CASSATNSNQPQHF
j_gene: TRBJ1-5
v_gene: TRBV7-2
d_gene: NA
abundance: NA

CDR3nt: TGCGCCAGCAGCCAAGTAAGGGGGGTCTCCCACGAGCAGTACTTC
CDR3aa: CASSQVRGVSHEQYF
j_gene: TRBJ2-7
v_gene: TRBV4-1
d_gene: NA
abundance: NA

CDR3nt: TGCGCCAGCCAGAGGGGGACTAGCGGGAGTCTGTACGAGCAGTACTTC
CDR3aa: CASQRGTSGSLYEQYF
j_gene: TRBJ2-7
v_gene: TRBV5-1
d_gene: TRBD2
abundance: NA

CDR3nt: TGTGCCAGCAGCTTAGGACTAGCGGTTTACAATGAGCAGTTCTTC
CDR3aa: CASSLGLAVYNEQFF
j_gene: TRBJ2-1
v_gene: TRBV7-2
d_gene: TRBD2
abundance: once

CDR3nt: TGTGCCAGCACCGGCTTTTCAAGATCCACAGATACGCAGTATTTT
CDR3aa: CASTGFSRSTDTQYF
j_gene: TRBJ2-3
v_gene: TRBV27
d_gene: NA
abundance: once

CDR3nt: TGTGCCAGCATGTTAACCAGGGGCCCGGATACGCAGTATTTT
CDR3aa: CASMLTRGPDTQYF
j_gene: TRBJ2-3
v_gene: TRBV2
d_gene: NA
abundance: NA